This TCR beta chain was documented in a study of CD4 T cells in relation to SARS-CoV-2 and coronaviruses. Turning to the study itself: TCR beta CDR3s were sequenced after roughly nine-day antigen culture of PBMCs.

The CDR3 extends over 15 amino acids. Germline V gives CDR1 LGHDT, CDR2 YNNKEL (reference sequence). J was trimmed by 4 bases and V by 7 bases; bases with no gene match: 12. Note on this clone: Its antigen is not known.

Assay used: immunoSEQ multiplex PCR; TCRdb lists only in-frame clones, some missing. The repertoire holds about 24,000 clones, with under 80% as singletons. Before the COVID-19 pandemic, during about 2010-2018, CD4+ T cells were taken from unexposed donors. Isolation of CD4+ T cells took place after about 9 days in culture. The receptor was isolated from a human donor in good health. The V gene is TRBV3-1 (or the pseudogene TRBV3-2), the J gene TRBJ2-7, with 8 bases fitting TRBD2. Specimen: CD4+ T cells from PBMCs, cultured in vitro. This chain's CDR3 is CASKPSGSGLYEQYF. The CDR3 nucleotides read TGTGCCAGCAAACCCAGCGGGAGTGGGTTATACGAGCAGTACTTC.